The T cell receptor beta chain under discussion was sequenced for a study of identical twins. Findings and limits, study-wide: With abundant cord blood beta clonotypes, insertions were fewer; memory repertoires showed no such pattern.

TCRdb used MiXCR to reprocess the 5' RACE reads, holding one entry per CDR3 protein. The data hold a few hundred thousand distinct CDR3 sequences, with roughly 15% observed a single time. V was clipped by 4 bases and J by 2 bases; unmatched bases: 8. The V gene's germline CDR1 is SGHTA and CDR2 FQGNSA. The CDR3 loop spans 16 amino acids. This clonotype was seen a handful of times. Its specificity is unknown. These same records also appear under a second study, on yellow fever vaccine responses in identical twins.

The clonotype was recovered from a woman between 18 and 29 years old in good health. This rearrangement joins TRBV7-2 to TRBJ2-7; 10 bases align to TRBD1. Sequenced material: CD4+ T cells sorted from blood. For the CDR3, the DNA is TGTGCCAGCAGCTCCCGGGACAGGGGCATAGCCTACGAGCAGTACTTC. Protein product: CASSSRDRGIAYEQYF.